This T cell receptor (beta chain) comes out of a study of beta chain features in type 1 diabetes. The isolated RNA, all of it, was reverse transcribed, so expressed TCRB transcripts were what got sequenced. Method: immunoSEQ multiplex PCR; TCRdb's copy keeps in-frame clones and lacks some. The table has 250,000 to 350,000 clones, roughly 15% seen once. This clone occurred a few times. The material sequenced was central memory CD4+ T cells from blood. This clonotype originated in a man under 40 in good health.

Here the CDR3 reads CATRPGTGSVEQYF. The CDR3 nucleotides are TGTGCAACACGTCCGGGGACAGGGTCTGTCGAGCAGTACTTC. The chain carries TRBV19 and TRBJ2-7, with 9 positions matching TRBD1. This CDR3 is built from 14 residues. The germline V gene has CDR1 LNHDA and CDR2 SQIVND (reference sequence).